This T cell receptor beta chain was retrieved from a study of T cells after yellow fever vaccination. TCRdb reprocessed the 5' RACE reads via MiXCR and lists one record per CDR3 protein. The sample carries about 500,000 distinct CDR3 sequences, roughly a sixth recorded once. This CDR3 spans 17 amino acids. V gave up 3 bases and J gave up 3 bases; unmatched junction bases: 12. Germline lookup yields CDR1 SGHRS and CDR2 YFSETQ. The V call is TRBV5-1, the J call TRBJ2-5; 9 bases are shared with TRBD1. Sequenced here: PBMCs, sampled about 5 days after the first yellow fever vaccination. The sequence came from a man aged 18 to 30 who received the YFV17D yellow fever vaccine. The CDR3: CASSSLVTGQGKETQYF. In DNA form, the CDR3 reads TGCGCCAGCAGCTCCCTCGTTACCGGACAGGGGAAAGAGACCCAGTACTTC.